This T cell receptor beta chain comes out of a study of T cells after yellow fever vaccination. Study context: Preparation of the low-cell-number fractions used SMART-Seq v4 Ultra Low Input.

As to this clonotype: Antigen specificity is unknown.

V lost 5 bases and J lost 6, with 14 bases in between. Germline loops: CDR1 SQVTM, CDR2 ANQGSEA. The CDR3 is made up of 13 amino acids. The study made its TCR cDNA through 5'RACE template switching. That step introduced a universal primer site along with UMIs. TCRdb passed the 5' RACE reads through MiXCR, listing each CDR3 protein once. Here the sample spans around 340,000 distinct CDR3 sequences, approximately 13% being singletons. Study-wide findings and caveats: Only a small proportion of the clonotypes turned up in both the CD4 and the CD8 compartments, likely arising from convergent recombination.

The source of this sequence is a man between 18 and 29 years old who received the YFV17D yellow fever vaccine. V is TRBV29-1 and J is TRBJ1-5; maybe TRBD1 (5 bases). Sequences were derived from CD4+ T cells sorted from PBMCs, sampled 15 days after the yellow fever booster vaccination. The chain's CDR3 is CSVQMGTGQPQHF. Written as DNA, the CDR3 is TGCAGCGTTCAAATGGGGACGGGTCAGCCCCAGCATTTT.